This entry concerns a single TCR beta chain. The target antigen is unknown. Researchers used genomic DNA as the template to profile TCR beta VDJ and CDR3. MiXCR, applied by TCRdb to the reads, yields one record per CDR3 protein. Here the sample spans about 120,000 distinct CDR3 sequences, 45% to 60% being singletons. The entry originates in a study of CD8+CD57+ T cells in acquired aplastic anemia. Study as a whole: DNA from sorted CD4+ and CD8+ cells averaged around 3 ug. Study-wide findings and caveats: Comparison of patients with controls identified around 28 shared CD8+ CDR3 sequences. Patients versus controls showed no significant CD8+ Simpson's diversity difference.

In patients chosen for sequencing, flow cytometry had shown CD8+CD57+ cell expansion. Patients were therapy-naive when their blood was sampled. The CDR3 is made up of 13 amino acids. Trimming took 5 bases from V and 8 from J; bases not matched to a gene: 6. Per the germline V gene, CDR1 is SEHNR and CDR2 is FQNEAQ (reference sequence). V and J are TRBV7-9 and TRBJ1-2, with 9 bases lining up with TRBD1. Input material: sorted CD4+, CD8+, or CD8+CD57+ T cells (not recorded which) from PBMCs. The TCR originated in a human donor with aplastic anemia. CDR3 protein: CASSQAGTGGYTF. Here the CDR3 DNA reads TGTGCCAGCAGCCAAGCCGGGACAGGGGGCTACACCTTC. Based on the CDR3 plus reference TRBV7-9 and TRBJ1-2, the full variable domain is DTGVSQNPRHKITKRGQNVTFRCDPISEHNRLYWYRQTLGQGPEFLTYFQNEAQLEKSRLLSDRFSAERPKGSFSTLEIQRTEQGDSAMYLCASSQAGTGGYTFGSGTRLTVV.